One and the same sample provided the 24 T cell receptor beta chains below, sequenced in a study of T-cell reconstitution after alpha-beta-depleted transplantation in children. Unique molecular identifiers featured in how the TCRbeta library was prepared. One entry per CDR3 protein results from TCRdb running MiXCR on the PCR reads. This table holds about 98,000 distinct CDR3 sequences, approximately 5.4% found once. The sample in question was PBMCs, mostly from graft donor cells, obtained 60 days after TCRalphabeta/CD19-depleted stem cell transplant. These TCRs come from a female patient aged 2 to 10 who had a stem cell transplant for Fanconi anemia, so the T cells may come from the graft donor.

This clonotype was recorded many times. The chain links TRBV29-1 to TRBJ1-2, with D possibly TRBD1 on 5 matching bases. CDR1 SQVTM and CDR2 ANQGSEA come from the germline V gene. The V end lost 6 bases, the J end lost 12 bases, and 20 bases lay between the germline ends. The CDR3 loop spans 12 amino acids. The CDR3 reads CSVAGRGVTNTF. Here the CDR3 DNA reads TGCAGCGTCGCGGGGAGGGGAGTAACTAACACCTTC.

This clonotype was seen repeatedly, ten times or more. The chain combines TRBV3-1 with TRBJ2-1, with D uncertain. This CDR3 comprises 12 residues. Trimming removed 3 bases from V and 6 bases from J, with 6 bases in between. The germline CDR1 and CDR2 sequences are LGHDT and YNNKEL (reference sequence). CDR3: CASSHFSNEQFF. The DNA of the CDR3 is TGTGCCAGCAGCCATTTCTCCAATGAGCAGTTCTTC.

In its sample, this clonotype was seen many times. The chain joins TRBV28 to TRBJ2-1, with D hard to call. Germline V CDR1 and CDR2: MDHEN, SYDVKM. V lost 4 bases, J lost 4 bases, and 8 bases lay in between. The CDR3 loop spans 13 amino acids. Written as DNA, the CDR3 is TGTGCCAGCAGTTATCTAGGTTACAATGAGCAGTTCTTC. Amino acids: CASSYLGYNEQFF. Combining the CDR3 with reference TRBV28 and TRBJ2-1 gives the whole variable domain DVKVTQSSRYLVKRTGEKVFLECVQDMDHENMFWYRQDPGLGLRLIYFSYDVKMKEKGDIPEGYSVSREKKERFSLILESASTNQTSMYLCASSYLGYNEQFFGPGTRLTVL.

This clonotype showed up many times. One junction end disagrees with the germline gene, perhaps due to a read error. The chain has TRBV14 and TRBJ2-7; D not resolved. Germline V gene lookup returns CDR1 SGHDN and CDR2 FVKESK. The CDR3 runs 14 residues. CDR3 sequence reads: CTSSQVVSSYEQYF. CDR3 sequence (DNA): TGTACCAGCAGCCAAGTGGTCTCCTCCTACGAGCAGTACTTC.

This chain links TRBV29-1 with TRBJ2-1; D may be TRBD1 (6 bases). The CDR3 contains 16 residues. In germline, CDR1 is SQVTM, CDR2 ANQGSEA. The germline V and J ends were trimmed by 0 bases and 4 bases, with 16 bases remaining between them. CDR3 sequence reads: CSVEEVFGTRYNEQFF. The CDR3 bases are TGCAGCGTTGAAGAAGTTTTCGGGACAAGATACAATGAGCAGTTCTTC.

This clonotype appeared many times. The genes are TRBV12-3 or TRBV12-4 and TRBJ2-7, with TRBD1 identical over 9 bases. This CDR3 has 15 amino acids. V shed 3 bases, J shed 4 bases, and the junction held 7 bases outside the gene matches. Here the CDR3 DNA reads TGTGCCAGCAGTTTTTTTTCGGGACAGGGTTACGAGCAGTACTTC. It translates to CASSFFSGQGYEQYF.

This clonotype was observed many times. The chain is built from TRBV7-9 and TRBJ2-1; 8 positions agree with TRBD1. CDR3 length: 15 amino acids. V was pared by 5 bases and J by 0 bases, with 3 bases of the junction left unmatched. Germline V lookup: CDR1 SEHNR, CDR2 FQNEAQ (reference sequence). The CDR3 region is CASSDRGSSYNEQFF. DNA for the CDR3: TGTGCCAGCAGCGACAGGGGTAGCTCCTACAATGAGCAGTTCTTC.

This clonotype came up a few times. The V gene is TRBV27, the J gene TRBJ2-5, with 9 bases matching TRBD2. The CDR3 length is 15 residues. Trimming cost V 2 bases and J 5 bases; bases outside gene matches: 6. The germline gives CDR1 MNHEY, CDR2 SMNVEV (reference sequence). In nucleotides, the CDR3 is TGTGCCAGCAGTTTAGCGGGAGGGCCGTGGGAGACCCAGTACTTC. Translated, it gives CASSLAGGPWETQYF.

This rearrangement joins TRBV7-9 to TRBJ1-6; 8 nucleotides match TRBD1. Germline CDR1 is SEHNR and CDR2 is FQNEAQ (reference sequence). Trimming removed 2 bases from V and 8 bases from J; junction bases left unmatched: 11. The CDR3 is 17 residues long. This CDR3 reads CASSLSRDRRLHSPLHF. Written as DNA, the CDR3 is TGTGCCAGCAGCTTATCTAGGGACAGGCGTCTTCATTCACCCCTCCACTTT.

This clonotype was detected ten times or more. This CDR3 reads CASRTTGAKNIQYF. The CDR3 nucleotides are TGTGCCAGTAGAACGACAGGGGCCAAAAACATTCAGTACTTC. The J gene is TRBJ2-4, the V gene TRBV19; 7 nucleotides match TRBD1. The ends lost 6 bases at V and 1 base at J; junction bases unmatched: 3. CDR1 is LNHDA, CDR2 SQIVND, per germline (reference sequence). The CDR3 is made up of 14 amino acids.

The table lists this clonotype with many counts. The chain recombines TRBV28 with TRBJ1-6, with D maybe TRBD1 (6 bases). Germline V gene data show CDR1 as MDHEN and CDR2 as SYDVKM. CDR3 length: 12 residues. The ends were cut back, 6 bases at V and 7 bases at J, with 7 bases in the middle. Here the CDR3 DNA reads TGTGCCAGCAGCACAGGGAATTCACCCCTCCACTTT. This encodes CASSTGNSPLHF.

CDR3 sequence: CSASSGLADSTDTQYF. In DNA form, the CDR3 reads TGCAGTGCTTCCTCTGGACTAGCAGATAGCACAGATACGCAGTATTTT. The chain couples TRBV20-1 to TRBJ2-3; 8 positions agree with TRBD2. Germline V lookup: CDR1 DFQATT, CDR2 SNEGSKA (reference sequence). This CDR3 region has 16 residues. J was trimmed by 0 bases and V by 5 bases; bases with no gene match: 10.

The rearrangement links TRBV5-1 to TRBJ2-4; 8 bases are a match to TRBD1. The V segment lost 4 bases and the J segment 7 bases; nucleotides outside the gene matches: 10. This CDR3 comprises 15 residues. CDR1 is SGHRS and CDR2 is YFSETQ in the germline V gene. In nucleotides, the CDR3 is TGCGCCAGCAGCGCTAGGGCCGGGACAGGCAACATTCAGTACTTC. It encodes CASSARAGTGNIQYF.

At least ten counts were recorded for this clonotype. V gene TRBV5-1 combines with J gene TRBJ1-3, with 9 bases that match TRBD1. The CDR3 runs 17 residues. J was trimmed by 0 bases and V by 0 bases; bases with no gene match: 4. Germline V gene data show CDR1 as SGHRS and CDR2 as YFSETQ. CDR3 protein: CASSLGTGANSGNTIYF. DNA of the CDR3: TGCGCCAGCAGCTTGGGGACAGGGGCGAACTCTGGAAACACCATATATTTT.

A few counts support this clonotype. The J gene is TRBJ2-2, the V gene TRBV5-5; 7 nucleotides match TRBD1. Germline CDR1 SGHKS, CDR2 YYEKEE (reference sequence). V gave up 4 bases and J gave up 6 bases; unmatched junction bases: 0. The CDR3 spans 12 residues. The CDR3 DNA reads TGTGCCAGCAGCGGACAGGCCGGGGAGCTGTTTTTT. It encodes CASSGQAGELFF.

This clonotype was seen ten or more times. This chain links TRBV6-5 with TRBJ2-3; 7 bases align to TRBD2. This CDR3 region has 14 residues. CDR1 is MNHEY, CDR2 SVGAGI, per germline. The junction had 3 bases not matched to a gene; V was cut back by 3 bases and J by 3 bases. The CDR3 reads CASSYSGQTDTQYF. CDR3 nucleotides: TGTGCCAGCAGTTATAGCGGGCAAACAGATACGCAGTATTTT.

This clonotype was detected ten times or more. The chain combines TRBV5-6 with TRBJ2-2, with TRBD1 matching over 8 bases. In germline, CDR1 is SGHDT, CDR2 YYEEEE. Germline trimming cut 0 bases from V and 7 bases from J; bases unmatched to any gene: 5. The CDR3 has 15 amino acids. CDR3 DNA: TGTGCCAGCAGCTTGGCACCCACAGGGGGCGGGGAGCTGTTTTTT. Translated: CASSLAPTGGGELFF.

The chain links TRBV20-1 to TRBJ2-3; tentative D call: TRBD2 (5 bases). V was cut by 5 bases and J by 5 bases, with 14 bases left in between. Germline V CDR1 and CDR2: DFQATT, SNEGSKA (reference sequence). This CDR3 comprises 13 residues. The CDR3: CSAFNLRGDTQYF. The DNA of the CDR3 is TGCAGTGCTTTTAACCTACGGGGAGATACGCAGTATTTT.

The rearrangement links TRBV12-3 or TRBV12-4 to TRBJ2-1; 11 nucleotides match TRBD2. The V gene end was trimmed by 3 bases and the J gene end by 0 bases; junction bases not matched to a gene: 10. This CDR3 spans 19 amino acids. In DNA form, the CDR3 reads TGTGCCAGCAGTTTCCCGACTAGCGGGGTTGTCGGCTCCTACAATGAGCAGTTCTTC. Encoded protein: CASSFPTSGVVGSYNEQFF.

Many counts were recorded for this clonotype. DNA for the CDR3: TGTGCCAGCAGTTTTAGACAGACCCAAGAGACCCAGTACTTC. Amino acids: CASSFRQTQETQYF. The chain joins TRBV12-3 or TRBV12-4 to TRBJ2-5; perhaps TRBD1 as D (5 bases). There are 14 residues in the CDR3. Trimming cost V 3 bases and J 1 base, with 9 bases left between them.

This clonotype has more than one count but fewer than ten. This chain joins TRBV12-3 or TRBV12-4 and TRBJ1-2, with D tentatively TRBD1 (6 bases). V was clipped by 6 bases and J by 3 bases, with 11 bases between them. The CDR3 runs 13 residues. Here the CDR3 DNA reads TGTGCCAGCAGCAGGGGCGGCTACTATGGCTACACCTTC. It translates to CASSRGGYYGYTF.

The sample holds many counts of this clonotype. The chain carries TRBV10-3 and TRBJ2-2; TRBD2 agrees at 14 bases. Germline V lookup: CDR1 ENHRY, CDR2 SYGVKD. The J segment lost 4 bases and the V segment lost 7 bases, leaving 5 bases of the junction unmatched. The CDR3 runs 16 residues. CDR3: CAIKGLAGAGTGELFF. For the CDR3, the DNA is TGTGCCATCAAGGGACTAGCGGGGGCTGGCACCGGGGAGCTGTTTTTT.

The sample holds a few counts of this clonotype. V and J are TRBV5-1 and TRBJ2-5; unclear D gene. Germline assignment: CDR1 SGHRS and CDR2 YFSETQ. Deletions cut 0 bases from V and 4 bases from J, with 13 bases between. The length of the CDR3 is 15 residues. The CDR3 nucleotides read TGCGCCAGCAGCTTGGCCCACCAAGCGTTAGAGACCCAGTACTTC. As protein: CASSLAHQALETQYF.

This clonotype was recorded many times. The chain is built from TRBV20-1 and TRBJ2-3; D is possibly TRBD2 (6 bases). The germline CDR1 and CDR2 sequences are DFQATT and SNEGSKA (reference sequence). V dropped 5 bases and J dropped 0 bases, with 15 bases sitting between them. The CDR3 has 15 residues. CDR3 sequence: CSAPDSGPSTDTQYF. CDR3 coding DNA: TGCAGTGCTCCGGATAGCGGTCCTAGCACAGATACGCAGTATTTT.